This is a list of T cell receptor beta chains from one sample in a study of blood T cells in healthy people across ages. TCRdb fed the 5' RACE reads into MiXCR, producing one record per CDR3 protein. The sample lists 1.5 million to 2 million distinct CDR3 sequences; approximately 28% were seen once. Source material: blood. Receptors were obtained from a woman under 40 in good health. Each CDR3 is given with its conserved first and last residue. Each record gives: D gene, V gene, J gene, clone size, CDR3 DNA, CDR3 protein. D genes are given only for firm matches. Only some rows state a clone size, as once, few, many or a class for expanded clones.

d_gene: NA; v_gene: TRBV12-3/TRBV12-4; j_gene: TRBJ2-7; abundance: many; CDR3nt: TGTGCCAGCACAAACGGTATAACCTACGAGCAGTACTTC; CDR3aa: CASTNGITYEQYF
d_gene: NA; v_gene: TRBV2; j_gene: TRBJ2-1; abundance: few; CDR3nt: TGTGCCAGTTCCGAGGCGGCGGAGCAGTTCTTC; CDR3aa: CASSEAAEQFF
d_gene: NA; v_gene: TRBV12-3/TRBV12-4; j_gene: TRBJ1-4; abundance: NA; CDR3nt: TGTGCCAGCAGTTACGGGTCCCTTCGTCATGAAAAACTGTTTTTT; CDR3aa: CASSYGSLRHEKLFF
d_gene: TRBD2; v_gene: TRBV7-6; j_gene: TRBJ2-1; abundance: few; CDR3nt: TGTGCCAGCAGCCCCCGACTAGCGGGAGACTCCTACAATGAGCAGTTCTTC; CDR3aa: CASSPRLAGDSYNEQFF
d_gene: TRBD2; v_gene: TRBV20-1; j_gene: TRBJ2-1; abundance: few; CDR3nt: TGCAGTGCTAGCGGGGGACTAGCGGAAGGCTACAATGAGCAGTTCTTC; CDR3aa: CSASGGLAEGYNEQFF
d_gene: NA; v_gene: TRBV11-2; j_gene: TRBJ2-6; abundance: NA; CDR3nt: TGTGCCTGCAGCTCCTTTACGAACGGGGCCAACGTCCTGACTTTC; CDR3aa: CACSSFTNGANVLTF
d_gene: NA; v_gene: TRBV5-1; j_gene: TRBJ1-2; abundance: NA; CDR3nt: TGCGCCAGCAGAAAAGACAGCTGCTATGGCTACACCTTC; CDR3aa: CASRKDSCYGYTF
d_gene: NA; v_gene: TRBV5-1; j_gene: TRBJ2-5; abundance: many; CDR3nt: TGCGCCAGCAGCTTAGGCGGATACCGAGAGGAGACCCAGTACTTC; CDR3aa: CASSLGGYREETQYF
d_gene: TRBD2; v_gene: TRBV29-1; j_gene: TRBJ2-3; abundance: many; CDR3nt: TGCAGCGTCGATACTAGCGGCTATTCAGATACGCAGTATTTT; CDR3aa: CSVDTSGYSDTQYF
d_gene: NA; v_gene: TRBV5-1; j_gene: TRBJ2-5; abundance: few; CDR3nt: TGCGCCAGCAGCTTGGGGGCCCGACGGGAGACCCAGTACTTC; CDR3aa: CASSLGARRETQYF
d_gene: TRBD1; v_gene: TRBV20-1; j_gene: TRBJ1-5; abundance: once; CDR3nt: TGCAGTGCTAGAAGCCGGGACAGGAATAGCAATCAGCCCCAGCATTTT; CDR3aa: CSARSRDRNSNQPQHF
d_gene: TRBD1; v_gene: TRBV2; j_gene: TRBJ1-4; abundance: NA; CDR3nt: TGTGCCAGCAGTACGATTGGGGGACAGGGTTTATGGAAACTGTTTTTT; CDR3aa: CASSTIGGQGLWKLFF
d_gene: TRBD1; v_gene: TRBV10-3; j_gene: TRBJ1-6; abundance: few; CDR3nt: TGTGCCATCAGTGAGTCGCAGGGGGGGAATTCACCCCTCCACTTT; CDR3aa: CAISESQGGNSPLHF
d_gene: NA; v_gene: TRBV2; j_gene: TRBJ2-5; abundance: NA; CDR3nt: TGTGCCAGCAGACGAAGCGGTGAGCGGCAAGAGACCCAGTACTTC; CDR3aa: CASRRSGERQETQYF
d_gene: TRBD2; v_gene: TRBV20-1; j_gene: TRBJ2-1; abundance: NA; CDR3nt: TGCAGTGCTGGGGACACCGGGACTAGCGAACACAATGAGCAGTTCTTC; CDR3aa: CSAGDTGTSEHNEQFF
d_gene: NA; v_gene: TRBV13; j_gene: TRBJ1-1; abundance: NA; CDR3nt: TGTGCCAGCAGCTCCCCAGGGAGGAACACTGAAGCTTTCTTT; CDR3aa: CASSSPGRNTEAFF
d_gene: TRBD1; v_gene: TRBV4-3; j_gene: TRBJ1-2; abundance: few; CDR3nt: TGCGCCAGCAGCCAAGACCCCCCCTCGGCAGGGGGACTGAATGGCTACACCTTC; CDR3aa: CASSQDPPSAGGLNGYTF
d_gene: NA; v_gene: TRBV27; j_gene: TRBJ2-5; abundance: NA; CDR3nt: TGTGCCAGCAGTTTATCGAGGCCAGGCCAAGAGACCCAGTACTTC; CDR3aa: CASSLSRPGQETQYF
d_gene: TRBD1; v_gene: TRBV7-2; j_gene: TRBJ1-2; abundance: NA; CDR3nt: TGTGCCAGCAGCAAAATAGGCCGGGACAGGGGTGGGGATGGCTACACCTTC; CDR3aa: CASSKIGRDRGGDGYTF
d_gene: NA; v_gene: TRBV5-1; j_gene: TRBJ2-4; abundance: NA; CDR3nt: TGCGCCAGCAGCTTGGGACACACAGCCAAAAACATTCAGTACTTC; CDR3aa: CASSLGHTAKNIQYF
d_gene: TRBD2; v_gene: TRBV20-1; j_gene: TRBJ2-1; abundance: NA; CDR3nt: TGCAGTGCTAGCGGGGGAACCGGGACTAGATCCCTCAATGAGCAGTTCTTC; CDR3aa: CSASGGTGTRSLNEQFF
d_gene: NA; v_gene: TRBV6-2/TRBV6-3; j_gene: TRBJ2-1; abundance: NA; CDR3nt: TGTGCCAGCAGGATGGAAACGAGAGGACCCTCCTACAATGAGCAGTTCTTC; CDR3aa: CASRMETRGPSYNEQFF
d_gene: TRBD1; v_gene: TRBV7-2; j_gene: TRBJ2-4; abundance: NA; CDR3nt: TGTGCCAGCAGCTTAAACGGACAGGGAAACATTCAGTACTTC; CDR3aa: CASSLNGQGNIQYF
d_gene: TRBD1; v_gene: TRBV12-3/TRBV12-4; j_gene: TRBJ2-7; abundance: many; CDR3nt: TGTGCCAGCAGTTGGGACAGGGTTGTCGAGCAGTACTTC; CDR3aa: CASSWDRVVEQYF